The 20 T cell receptor beta chains in this list originate from one sample, sequenced in a study of post-analysis software for immune sequencing data. Overall study results and limits: Controls had lower frequencies than patients of five TRBV segments, which included TRBV5-6, TRBV5-1 and TRBV20-1.

Their antigens remain unidentified. The TCR beta cDNA libraries carried unique molecular identifiers. TCRdb reprocessed the PCR reads via MiXCR and lists one record per CDR3 protein. The sample lists fewer than 850,000 distinct CDR3 sequences; 25% to 30% were seen once. Material for sequencing was blood. The receptors were sampled from a girl aged 5-17 years with multiple sclerosis.

This clonotype was recorded at least ten times. The chain has TRBV7-2 and TRBJ2-5, with D unresolved. The V gene lost 1 base and the J gene lost 4 bases, with 4 bases spanning the gap. In germline, CDR1 is SGHTA, CDR2 FQGNSA. There are 12 residues in the CDR3. CDR3 in DNA: TGTGCCAGCAGCTTAGTCCCAGAGACCCAGTACTTC. It yields the protein CASSLVPETQYF.

V gene TRBV28 combines with J gene TRBJ2-1; 9 nucleotides match TRBD1. The V segment lost 5 bases and the J segment 11 bases; nucleotides outside the gene matches: 13. Germline lookup yields CDR1 MDHEN and CDR2 SYDVKM. The CDR3 runs to 15 residues. This chain's CDR3 is CASSITQGARPQQFF. CDR3 nucleotide sequence: TGTGCCAGCAGTATTACACAGGGGGCCAGGCCCCAGCAGTTCTTC.

This clonotype was observed a handful of times. The V call is TRBV5-6, the J call TRBJ2-7; 7 bases are shared with TRBD2. The tail of the sequence fits TRBJ2-5 better, so the J call may be wrong. CDR1 is SGHDT, CDR2 YYEEEE, per germline. The length of the CDR3 is 16 residues. The CDR3 DNA follows: TGTGCCAGCAGCCCCCCAGTGGGAGGGCCAAAAGAGACCCAGTACTTC. It encodes CASSPPVGGPKETQYF.

The chain combines TRBV4-2 with TRBJ2-1; 9 nucleotides line up with TRBD1. This CDR3 contains 18 residues. Losses at the gene ends were 4 bases for V and 6 bases for J; bases not matched to a gene: 16. Germline V gene data show CDR1 as LGHNA and CDR2 as YNFKEQ. DNA for the CDR3: TGTGCCAGCAGCCTCCGCGCGGACAGGGGTCCCTATGGCAATGAGCAGTTCTTC. Translation gives CASSLRADRGPYGNEQFF.

This clonotype has just one count. V is TRBV20-1 and J is TRBJ2-7; 13 bases map to TRBD2. This CDR3 is built from 15 residues. Germline CDR1 and CDR2: DFQATT and SNEGSKA (reference sequence). Trimming at V came to 5 bases and at J to 7 bases, leaving 11 bases not matched to a gene. The CDR3 sequence is CSAEGTSGTYNEQYF. CDR3 sequence (DNA): TGCAGTGCTGAGGGGACTAGCGGGACCTACAATGAGCAGTACTTC.

With respect to this clonotype: With a much larger clone just one base away, this may be a read error. The chain is built from TRBV6-6 and TRBJ1-2; 7 positions agree with TRBD1. The V gene end was trimmed by 2 bases and the J gene end by 6 bases; junction bases not matched to a gene: 9. The CDR3 totals 15 residues. The germline CDR1 and CDR2 sequences are MNHNY and SVGAGI (reference sequence). The CDR3 DNA follows: TGTGCCAGCAGTTACAGTGGGACAGCAAACCATGGCTACACCTTC. This sequence encodes CASSYSGTANHGYTF.

This chain joins TRBV20-1 and TRBJ2-7; D perhaps matches TRBD1 (6 bases). CDR3 size: 11 residues. V gave up 6 bases and J gave up 7 bases, with 13 bases separating them. Germline V gene lookup returns CDR1 DFQATT and CDR2 SNEGSKA (reference sequence). CDR3 in DNA: TGCAGTGCCATCTGGGACAATGAGCAGTACTTC. It yields the protein CSAIWDNEQYF.

This clonotype was seen a handful of times. The CDR3 protein is CSAPGQGFETQYF. CDR3 coding DNA: TGCAGTGCCCCGGGACAGGGGTTCGAGACCCAGTACTTC. This chain uses TRBV20-1 with TRBJ2-5; 10 positions match TRBD1. This CDR3 region has 13 residues. CDR1 DFQATT and CDR2 SNEGSKA come from the germline V gene (reference sequence). The trim removed 6 bases at V and 5 bases at J, leaving 6 bases unmatched.

Many counts were recorded for this clonotype. The chain recombines TRBV7-2 with TRBJ2-1; tentative D call: TRBD1 (5 bases). With 7 bases removed from V and 5 bases from J, the gap between germline ends came to 21 bases. This CDR3 contains 16 residues. Per the germline V gene, CDR1 is SGHTA and CDR2 is FQGNSA. The CDR3 protein is CASTPPGHLRNNEQFF. CDR3 nucleotide sequence: TGTGCCAGCACCCCACCCGGACACCTAAGGAACAATGAGCAGTTCTTC.

The chain recombines TRBV7-2 with TRBJ1-2, with TRBD1 as a possible D gene (5 bases). The V gene lost 5 bases and the J gene lost 8 bases, with 15 bases spanning the gap. The CDR3 spans 13 residues. The germline CDR1 and CDR2 sequences are SGHTA and FQGNSA. CDR3 protein: CASSPTGTTGYTF. CDR3 DNA sequence: TGTGCCAGCAGCCCTACCGGGACTACCGGCTACACCTTC.

Details on this clonotype: Mismatch with germline at one junction end may stem from a read error. The chain has TRBV20-1 and TRBJ1-2; the match to TRBD1 covers 7 bases. Germline CDR1 is DFQATT and CDR2 is SNEGSKA (reference sequence). CDR3 length: 16 amino acids. The CDR3 here is CRASRQRQGVEYGYTF. The CDR3 nucleotides are TGCAGAGCTAGCCGTCAGAGACAGGGTGTGGAATATGGCTACACCTTC.

This rearrangement joins TRBV6-7 to TRBJ2-6; unclear D gene. TRBV6-7 is treated as an ORF (open reading frame) with a function not yet certain. V was pared by 9 bases and J by 3 bases, with 18 bases between. This CDR3 spans 16 amino acids. The CDR3 here is CASLPPRFSGANVLTF. Written as DNA, the CDR3 is TGTGCCAGTCTCCCCCCTCGGTTTAGTGGGGCCAACGTCCTGACTTTC.

This clonotype has only a few counts. V is TRBV28 and J is TRBJ1-2; D unclear. The CDR3 contains 11 residues. CDR1 and CDR2 (germline): MDHEN, SYDVKM. CDR3: CGTGIAGGYTF. DNA of the CDR3: TGTGGTACGGGGATTGCGGGTGGCTACACCTTC.

This chain links TRBV6-1 with TRBJ2-1, with 9 bases aligning to TRBD2. There are 13 residues in the CDR3. V shed 7 bases, J shed 13 bases, and the junction held 11 bases outside the gene matches. Looked up from germline, CDR1 is MNHNS and CDR2 is SASEGT. Here the CDR3 DNA reads TGTGCCAGCATTAGGCGGGGGGGCGTTGAACAGTTCTTC. It translates to CASIRRGGVEQFF.

The genes are TRBV5-1 and TRBJ1-5; D is undetermined. The V gene lost 0 bases and the J gene lost 5 bases, with 9 bases spanning the gap. The CDR3 has 14 residues. Germline V CDR1 and CDR2: SGHRS, YFSETQ. Here the CDR3 DNA reads TGCGCCAGCAGCTTGGGGGTTTTGGATCAGCCCCAGCATTTT. It specifies CASSLGVLDQPQHF.

This clonotype was seen more than once but under ten times. V usage is TRBV20-1 and J usage is TRBJ2-1, with 8 bases that match TRBD2. Germline V gene sequence: CDR1 DFQATT, CDR2 SNEGSKA (reference sequence). V dropped 1 base and J dropped 2; count of bases not matched to a gene: 4. This CDR3 contains 15 residues. Here the CDR3 reads CSARGGGGPYNEQFF. CDR3 coding DNA: TGCAGTGCTAGAGGGGGCGGGGGGCCCTACAATGAGCAGTTCTTC.

This clonotype was counted at least ten times. This chain joins TRBV20-1 and TRBJ1-2; D is undetermined. From germline, CDR1 is DFQATT and CDR2 SNEGSKA (reference sequence). Trimming pared 4 bases from V and 5 bases from J, leaving 2 bases between. This CDR3 contains 9 residues. For the CDR3, the DNA is TGCAGTGCTACTTATGGCTACACCTTC. This codes for CSATYGYTF.

This rearrangement joins TRBV27 to TRBJ2-7, with D unresolved. In germline, CDR1 is MNHEY, CDR2 SMNVEV (reference sequence). Trimming stripped 5 bases from V and 6 bases from J, with 17 bases between. This CDR3 has 14 residues. DNA for the CDR3: TGTGCCAGCAGTCGGGCCACCCGTATGGGCGAGCAGTACTTC. Amino acid sequence: CASSRATRMGEQYF.

Details on this clonotype: Mismatch with germline at one junction end may stem from a read error. The chain joins TRBV10-2 to TRBJ1-5; D is unclear. The V gene's germline CDR1 is WSHSY and CDR2 SAAADI. The CDR3 extends over 14 amino acids. CDR3 DNA sequence: TGCACCAGCAGCTCCTTGGGTAGCAATCAGCCCCAGCATTTT. It codes for CTSSSLGSNQPQHF.

This clonotype showed up many times. J is TRBJ2-7 and V is TRBV29-1, with TRBD1 identical over 8 bases. The CDR3 has 13 residues. CDR1 and CDR2 from the germline V gene are SQVTM and ANQGSEA. V lost 7 bases and J lost 2; bases outside the gene matches: 7. The CDR3 DNA reads TGCAGCGCCGAGACAGGGGCCGCCTACGAGCAGTACTTC. Protein: CSAETGAAYEQYF.